The present TCR beta chain was sequenced within a study of beta chain features in type 1 diabetes. About the research overall: All samples together contributed around 98,000,000 sorted cells for examination.

V was clipped by 5 bases and J by 3 bases, with 17 bases between them. Germline V gives CDR1 MNHEY, CDR2 SVGAGI. The CDR3 is made up of 15 amino acids. Study-wide points: Type 1 diabetes patients had TCRB CDR3s that were shorter (moderately but significantly so) in all four CD4+ subsets. The similarity of naive, central memory and Treg TCRB repertoires appeared greater among patients than among healthy donors.

The entirety of the isolated RNA underwent reverse transcription, so expressed TCRB transcripts were sequenced. Profiled with immunoSEQ multiplex PCR; TCRdb holds only in-frame clones, not every one. The sample includes hundreds of thousands of clones, 11% to 15% of them seen just once. Sampling consisted of one heparinised blood draw per donor, averaging approximately 100 mL. CD4+ naive, central memory, regulatory and stem cell-like memory subsets were isolated by sorting on CD45RO/CCR7/CD25/CD127/CD95/CD27. This clone was recorded a few times. Its antigen remains unknown. The TCR comes from a man in his late teens or twenties with type 1 diabetes. The chain is built from TRBV6-5 and TRBJ2-7; D remains ambiguous. Sequenced: naive CD4+ T cells from blood. The CDR3 sequence: CASSPPGSLNYEQYF. The CDR3 DNA reads as TGTGCCAGCAGTCCCCCCGGGTCGTTAAACTACGAGCAGTACTTC.